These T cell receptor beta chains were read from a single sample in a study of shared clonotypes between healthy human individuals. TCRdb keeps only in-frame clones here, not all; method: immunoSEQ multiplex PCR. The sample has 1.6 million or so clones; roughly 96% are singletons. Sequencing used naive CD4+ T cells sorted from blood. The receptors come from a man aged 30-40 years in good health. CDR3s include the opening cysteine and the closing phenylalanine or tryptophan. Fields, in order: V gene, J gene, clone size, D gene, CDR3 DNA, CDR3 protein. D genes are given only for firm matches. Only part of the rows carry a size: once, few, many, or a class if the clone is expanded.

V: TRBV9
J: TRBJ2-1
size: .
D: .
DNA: TGTGCCAGCAGCGGGACAGTAGCAGGCTCCTACAATGAGCAGTTCTTC
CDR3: CASSGTVAGSYNEQFF

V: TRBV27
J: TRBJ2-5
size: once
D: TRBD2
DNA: TGTGCCAGCAGTCGTAGCGGGAGGTGGCCGTTGGAGACCCAGTACTTC
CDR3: CASSRSGRWPLETQYF

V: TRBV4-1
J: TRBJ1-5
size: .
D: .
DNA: TGCGCCAGCAGCCAAGATCGGGGTTATAGCAATCAGCCCCAGCATTTT
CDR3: CASSQDRGYSNQPQHF

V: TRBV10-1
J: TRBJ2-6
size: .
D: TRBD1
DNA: TGCGCCAGCAGTACAGGGGGGCCCTCTGGGGCCAACGTCCTGACTTTC
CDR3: CASSTGGPSGANVLTF

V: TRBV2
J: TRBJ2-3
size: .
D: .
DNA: TGTGCCAGCACCCCGGGTGGGAGAGGGACAGATACGCAGTATTTT
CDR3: CASTPGGRGTDTQYF

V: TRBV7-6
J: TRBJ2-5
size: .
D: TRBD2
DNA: TGTGTATCCTTACCGGGACTAGCGGGAGTATGGGAGACCCAGTACTTC
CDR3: CVSLPGLAGVWETQYF

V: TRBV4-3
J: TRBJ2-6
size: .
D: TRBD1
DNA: TGCGCCAGCAGCCAAGATCCCGGGACAGGGTCGAGCGGGGCCAACGTCCTGACTTTC
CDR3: CASSQDPGTGSSGANVLTF

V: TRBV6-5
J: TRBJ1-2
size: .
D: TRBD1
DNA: TGTGCCAGCAGTAGGACAGGGGGCAGTGGCTACACCTTC
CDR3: CASSRTGGSGYTF

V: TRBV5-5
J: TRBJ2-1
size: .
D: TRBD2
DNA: TGTGCCAGCAGGACGCTAGCGGGAGGGCCCAATGAGCAGTTCTTC
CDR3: CASRTLAGGPNEQFF

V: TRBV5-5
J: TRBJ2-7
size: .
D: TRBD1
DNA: TGTGCCAGCAGCTTCGGCATCCCCGGACAGGGTTCTTACGAGCAGTACTTC
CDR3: CASSFGIPGQGSYEQYF

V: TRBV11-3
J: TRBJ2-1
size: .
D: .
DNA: TGTGCCAGCAGCAGCGGTTACAATGAGCAGTTCTTC
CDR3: CASSSGYNEQFF

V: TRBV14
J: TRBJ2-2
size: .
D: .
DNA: TGTGCCAGCAGCCAAGTGAAGGGGCGCAGCACCGGGGAGCTGTTTTTT
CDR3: CASSQVKGRSTGELFF

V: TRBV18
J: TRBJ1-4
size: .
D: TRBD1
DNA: TGTGCCAGCTCACCGGGACAGATGGCAACTAATGAAAAACTGTTTTTT
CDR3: CASSPGQMATNEKLFF

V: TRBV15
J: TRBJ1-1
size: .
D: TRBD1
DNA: TGTGCCACCAGCGGAGGACAGGGCGGTGGGTTAGCTTTCTTT
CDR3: CATSGGQGGGLAFF

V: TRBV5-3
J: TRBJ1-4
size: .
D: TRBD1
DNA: TGTGCCAGAAGACGCCGGGACAGGGGGCTTGAGGGTAGTGAAAAACTGTTTTTT
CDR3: CARRRRDRGLEGSEKLFF

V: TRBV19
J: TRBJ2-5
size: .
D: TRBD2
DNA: TGTGCCAGTAGTATCGGGGGGACTAGGAGAGAGACCCAGTACTTC
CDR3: CASSIGGTRRETQYF

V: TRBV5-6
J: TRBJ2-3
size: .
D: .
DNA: TGTGCCAGCAGCCTTCCCCCCGGACAGTCAGATACGCAGTATTTT
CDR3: CASSLPPGQSDTQYF

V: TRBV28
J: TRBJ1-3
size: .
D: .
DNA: TGTGCCAGCAGTTTTTCATTTGGAGGAAACACCATATATTTT
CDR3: CASSFSFGGNTIYF

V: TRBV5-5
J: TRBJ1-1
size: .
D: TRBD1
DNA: TGTGCCAGCAGCTACCGGGACAGGGAACGCAACACTGAAGCTTTCTTT
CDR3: CASSYRDRERNTEAFF

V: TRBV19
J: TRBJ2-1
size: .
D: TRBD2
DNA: TGTGCCAGTAGTATATCCCGCAGGGACTATTACAATGAGCAGTTCTTC
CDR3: CASSISRRDYYNEQFF

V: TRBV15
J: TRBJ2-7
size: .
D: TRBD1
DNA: TGTGCCACCAGCAGACAGGGGGAACGTGCGTACTTC
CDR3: CATSRQGERAYF

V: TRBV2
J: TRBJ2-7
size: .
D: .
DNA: TGTGCCAGCAGTGGGTTCGGGAGCTCCTACGAGCAGTACTTC
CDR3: CASSGFGSSYEQYF

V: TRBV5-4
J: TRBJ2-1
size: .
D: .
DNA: TGTGCCAGCAGCTTGTCATGGGGGAACAATGAGCAGTTCTTC
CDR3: CASSLSWGNNEQFF

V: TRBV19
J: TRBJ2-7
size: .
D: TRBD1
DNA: TGTGCCAGTAGTACAGTTAGGGACAGCACCTACGAGCAGTACTTC
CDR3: CASSTVRDSTYEQYF

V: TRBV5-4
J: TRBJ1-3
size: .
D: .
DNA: TGTGCCAGCAGCTTGGGGCACAGGAACTCTGGAAACACCATATATTTT
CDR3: CASSLGHRNSGNTIYF

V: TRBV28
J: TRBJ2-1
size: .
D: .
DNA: TGTGCCAGCAGTTTGCTGGGCTACAATGAGCAGTTCTTC
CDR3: CASSLLGYNEQFF

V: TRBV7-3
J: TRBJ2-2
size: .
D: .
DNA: TGTGCCAGCAGCTTATCCTCTGTTTACACCGGGGAGCTGTTTTTT
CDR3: CASSLSSVYTGELFF

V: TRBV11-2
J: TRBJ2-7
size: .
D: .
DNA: TGTGCCAGCAGCTTAGATTTAGACGAGTTTTACGAGCAGTACTTC
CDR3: CASSLDLDEFYEQYF

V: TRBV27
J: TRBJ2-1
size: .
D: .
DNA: TGTGCCAGCAGTTTAAGACGGTCGAGCGGCGCCTACAATGAGCAGTTCTTC
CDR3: CASSLRRSSGAYNEQFF

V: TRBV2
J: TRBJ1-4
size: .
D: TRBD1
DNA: TGTGCCAGCACCGAGACAGGGACCAATGAAAAACTGTTTTTT
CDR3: CASTETGTNEKLFF

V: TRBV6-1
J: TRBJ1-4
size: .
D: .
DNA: TGTGCCAGCAGTGAAGGGAGAAATAATGAAAAACTGTTTTTT
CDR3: CASSEGRNNEKLFF

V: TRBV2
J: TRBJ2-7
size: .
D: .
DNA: TGTGCCAGCCGGGCAGTTTCATACGAGCAGTACTTC
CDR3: CASRAVSYEQYF

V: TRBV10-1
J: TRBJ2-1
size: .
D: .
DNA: TGCGCCAGCAGTAAGACGAATGACAATGAGCAGTTCTTC
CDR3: CASSKTNDNEQFF

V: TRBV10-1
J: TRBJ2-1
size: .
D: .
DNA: TGCGCCAGCAGTGAGTCGGGGGGCAATGAGCAGTTCTTC
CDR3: CASSESGGNEQFF

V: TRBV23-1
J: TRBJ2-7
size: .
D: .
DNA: TGCGCCAGCAGTCGGACGACCGGACGGATATACGAGCAGTACTTC
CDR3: CASSRTTGRIYEQYF

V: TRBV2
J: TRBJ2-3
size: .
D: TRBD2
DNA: TGTGCCAGCACCCGAGCGGGAGGCACAGATACGCAGTATTTT
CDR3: CASTRAGGTDTQYF

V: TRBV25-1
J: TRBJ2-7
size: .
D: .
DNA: TGTGCCAGCAGTGAGGTCTACGAGCAGTACTTC
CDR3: CASSEVYEQYF

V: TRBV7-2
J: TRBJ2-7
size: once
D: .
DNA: TGTGCCAGCAGCTTGAGCGGCACCCAGTACTTC
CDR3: CASSLSGTQYF

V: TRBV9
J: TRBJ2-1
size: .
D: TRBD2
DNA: TGTGCCAGCAGCGCCCTAGCGGGAGTACCCTACAATGAGCAGTTCTTC
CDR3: CASSALAGVPYNEQFF

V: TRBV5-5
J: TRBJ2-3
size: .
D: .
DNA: TGTGCCAGCAGCTTGCCGGCCGACAGGAGCACAGATACGCAGTATTTT
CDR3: CASSLPADRSTDTQYF

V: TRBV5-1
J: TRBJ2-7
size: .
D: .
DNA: TGCGCCAGCAGCTTGGAACAGGGCCACGAGCAGTACTTC
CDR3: CASSLEQGHEQYF

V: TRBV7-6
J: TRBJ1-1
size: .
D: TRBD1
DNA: TGTGCCAGCAGCTTAGCCGTGCTTCGGTCGAAAAGGGGACAGGGGAACACTGAAGCTTTCTTT
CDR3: CASSLAVLRSKRGQGNTEAFF

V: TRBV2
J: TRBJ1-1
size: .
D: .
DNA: TGTGCCAGCAGTGAAGGGAAGAACACTGAAGCTTTCTTT
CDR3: CASSEGKNTEAFF

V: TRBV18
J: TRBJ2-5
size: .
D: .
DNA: TGTGCCAGCTCACCCCGGCAGGGTCCCCAAGAGACCCAGTACTTC
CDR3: CASSPRQGPQETQYF